This T cell receptor beta chain was sequenced during a study of control samples from healthy donors and cancer patients. TCRdb's copy holds only in-frame clones and misses some; the assay was immunoSEQ multiplex PCR. The data contain about 140,000 clones, about 89% of them seen just once; the ten biggest clones take up around 7.3%. Germline CDR1 and CDR2: WNHNN and SYGVQD (reference sequence). The CDR3 is 16 residues long. V was trimmed by 3 bases and J by 4 bases, leaving 19 bases between them. The rearrangement joins TRBV10-1 to TRBJ2-7; no clear D gene. The sequencing sample was made of blood. The sequence derives from a young man in good health. The CDR3 nucleotides read TGCGCCAGCAGTGAAGGGCACGAAAAGGATGGGTACGAGCAGTACTTC. It yields the protein CASSEGHEKDGYEQYF.